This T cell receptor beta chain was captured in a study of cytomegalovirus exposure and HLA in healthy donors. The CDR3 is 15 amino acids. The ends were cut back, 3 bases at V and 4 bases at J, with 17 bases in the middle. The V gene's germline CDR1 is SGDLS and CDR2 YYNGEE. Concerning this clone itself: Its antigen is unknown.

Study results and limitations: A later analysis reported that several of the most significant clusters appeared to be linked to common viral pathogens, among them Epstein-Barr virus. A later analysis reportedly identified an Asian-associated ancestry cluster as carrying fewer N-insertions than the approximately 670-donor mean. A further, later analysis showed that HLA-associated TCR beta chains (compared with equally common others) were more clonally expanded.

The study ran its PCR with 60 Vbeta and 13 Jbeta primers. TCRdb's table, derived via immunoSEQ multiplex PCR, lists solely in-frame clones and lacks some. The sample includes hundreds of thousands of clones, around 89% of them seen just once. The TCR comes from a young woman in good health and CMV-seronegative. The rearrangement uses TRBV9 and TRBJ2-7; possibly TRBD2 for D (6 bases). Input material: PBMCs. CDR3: CASSAAGTSPYEQYF. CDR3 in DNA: TGTGCCAGCAGCGCGGCCGGGACTTCCCCTTACGAGCAGTACTTC.